These 3 T cell receptor beta chains were all obtained from the same sample, sequenced in a study of T cells after yellow fever vaccination. TCRdb re-called the 5' RACE reads with MiXCR, one entry per CDR3 protein. The sample records a few thousand distinct CDR3 sequences, 3.5% to 4.5% being singletons. The source was PBMCs, either bulk or a sorted T-cell subset (CD4+, CD8+, memory, or dextramer-sorted; not recorded which), collected 15 days after the yellow fever booster vaccination. The receptors shown here come from a man under 40 who received the YFV17D yellow fever vaccine.

Many counts were recorded for this clonotype. This chain joins TRBV7-9 and TRBJ1-1; no reliable D call. Germline CDR1 reads SEHNR; CDR2 reads FQNEAQ (reference sequence). The CDR3 has 13 amino acids. V was shortened by 1 base and J by 5 bases, with 8 bases between the two germline ends. DNA of the CDR3: TGTGCCAGCAGCTTAGAGGAGTCTACTGAAGCTTTCTTT. Protein product: CASSLEESTEAFF.

This clonotype was found many times. V usage is TRBV7-2 and J usage is TRBJ2-6, with a tentative D call TRBD1 (6 bases). The length of the CDR3 is 16 residues. Per the germline V gene, CDR1 is SGHTA and CDR2 is FQGNSA. Trimming shortened V by 5 bases and J by 0 bases, and 11 bases separated the two germline ends. CDR3 sequence reads: CASSPGQPSGANVLTF. The CDR3 nucleotides are TGTGCCAGCAGCCCAGGACAGCCCTCTGGGGCCAACGTCCTGACTTTC.

This clonotype was recorded many times. The chain employs TRBV7-2 and TRBJ2-7; 7 nucleotides match TRBD1. The junction had 7 bases not matched to a gene; V was cut back by 0 bases and J by 5 bases. The germline V gene encodes CDR1 SGHTA and CDR2 FQGNSA. This CDR3 spans 15 amino acids. The CDR3 DNA is TGTGCCAGCAGCTTAGCGGGGACAGAAGCTAACGAGCAGTACTTC. Its translation: CASSLAGTEANEQYF.